This T cell receptor beta chain was recovered during a study of shared clonotypes between healthy human individuals. At the level of the study: The study used three CD4 naive, three CD4 memory, two CD8 naive and one CD8 memory plate per donor.

The assay was immunoSEQ multiplex PCR, and TCRdb's table has in-frame clones only and misses some. The table has nearly 600,000 clones, nearly 97% seen once. Study-wide findings and caveats: Estimated richness was generally greater in naive than memory subsets.

About this clone itself: No antigen is known for it.

The CDR3 length is 17 residues. The V end was cut by 5 bases, the J end by 0 bases, with 17 bases between. In germline, CDR1 is SGHVS, CDR2 FQNEAQ. Naive CD8 cells were CD45RO-negative, positively selected for CCR7, excluding terminally differentiated effector memory CD45RA+ cells. Among the donors, all were Caucasian adults who lived in Nashville, Tennessee. This TCR was sampled from a woman aged 25 to 45 in good health. Specimen: naive CD8+ T cells sorted from blood. The chain employs TRBV7-8 and TRBJ1-5, with no clear D. Here the CDR3 reads CASSQGEVDYSNQPQHF. The CDR3 bases are TGTGCCAGCAGCCAAGGAGAGGTTGATTATAGCAATCAGCCCCAGCATTTT.